The clone carrying this T cell receptor (beta chain) appeared a single time. Its antigen is not identified. Profiling relied on immunoSEQ multiplex PCR, and the TCRdb table lists in-frame clones only, not all of them. The table shows about 68,000 clones, with roughly 90% occurring only once. This specimen comes from a study of chemoradiotherapy in HPV16-positive cancers. Study-wide results and caveats: HPV-specific T cells were functionally defined from only a couple of HPV16-positive patients.

Germline V gene data show CDR1 as SGHRS and CDR2 as YFSETQ. The CDR3 totals 15 residues. V was clipped by 0 bases and J by 2 bases; unmatched bases: 3. Over chemoradiotherapy, repertoires were sampled more than once. This sequence originates from a human donor with HPV-associated anogenital cancer. The chain carries TRBV5-1 and TRBJ2-5, with 8 positions matching TRBD2. The sequencing here drew on blood, taken from a patient who underwent chemoradiotherapy. This CDR3 is CASSLVGGGQETQYF. The CDR3 nucleotides are TGCGCCAGCAGCTTGGTGGGCGGGGGGCAAGAGACCCAGTACTTC.